The sequence of this TCR beta chain was determined in a study of early T cells in non-severe SARS-CoV-2 infection. Study at large: Chains were not paired, and sequencing was done on bulk RNA from unsorted whole blood.

Individual cDNA molecules received unique molecular identifiers during library preparation. TCRdb fed the 5' RACE reads into MiXCR, producing one record per CDR3 protein. The sample carries tens of thousands of distinct CDR3 sequences, 6% to 7% recorded once. Findings of the study overall: Database matching using VDJdb favored anti-spike CD8 responses, with private and CD4 specificities left missing.

The CDR3 consists of 13 residues. V was clipped by 3 bases and J by 7 bases; unmatched bases: 4. CDR1 is SEHNR, CDR2 FQNEAQ, per germline (reference sequence). This clonotype was detected only a few times. Antigen unknown. This receptor was taken from an adult who was a healthcare worker with PCR-confirmed SARS-CoV-2 infection or an uninfected control (not recorded which). What was sequenced was whole blood. The chain employs TRBV7-9 and TRBJ1-2; 8 bases map to TRBD1. The DNA of the CDR3 is TGTGCCAGCAGCTTGGCAGGGGGCCCTGGCTACACCTTC. Encoded protein: CASSLAGGPGYTF.